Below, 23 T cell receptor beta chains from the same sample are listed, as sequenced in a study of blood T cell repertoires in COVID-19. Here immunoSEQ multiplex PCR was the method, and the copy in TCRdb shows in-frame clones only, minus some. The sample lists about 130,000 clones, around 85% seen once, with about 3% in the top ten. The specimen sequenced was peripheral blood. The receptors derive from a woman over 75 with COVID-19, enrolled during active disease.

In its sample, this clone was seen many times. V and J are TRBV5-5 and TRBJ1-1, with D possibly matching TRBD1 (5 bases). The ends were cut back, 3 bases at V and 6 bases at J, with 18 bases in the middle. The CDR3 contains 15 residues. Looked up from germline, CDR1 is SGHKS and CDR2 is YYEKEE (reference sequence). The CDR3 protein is CASSSTTRVRPEAFF. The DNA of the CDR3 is TGTGCCAGCAGCTCTACCACCAGGGTGAGGCCTGAAGCTTTCTTT.

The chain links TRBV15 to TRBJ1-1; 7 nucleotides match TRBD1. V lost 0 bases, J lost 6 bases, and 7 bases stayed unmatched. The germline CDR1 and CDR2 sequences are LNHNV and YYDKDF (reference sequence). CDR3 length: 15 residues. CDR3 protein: CATSRDLTGPPEAFF. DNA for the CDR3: TGTGCCACCAGCAGAGATTTGACAGGGCCCCCTGAAGCTTTCTTT. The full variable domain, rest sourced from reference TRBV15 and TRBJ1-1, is DAMVIQNPRYQVTQFGKPVTLSCSQTLNHNVMYWYQQKSSQAPKLLFHYYDKDFNNEADTPDNFQSRRPNTSFCFLDIRSPGLGDTAMYLCATSRDLTGPPEAFFGQGTRLTVV.

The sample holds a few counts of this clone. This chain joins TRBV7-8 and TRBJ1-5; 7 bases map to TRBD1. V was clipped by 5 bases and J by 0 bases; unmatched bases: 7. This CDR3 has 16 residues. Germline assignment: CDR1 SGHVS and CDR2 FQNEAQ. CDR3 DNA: TGTGCCAGCAGCGGAGGGACAGCTAATAGCAATCAGCCCCAGCATTTT. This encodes CASSGGTANSNQPQHF. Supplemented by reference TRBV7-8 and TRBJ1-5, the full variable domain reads GAGVSQSPRYKVAKRGQDVALRCDPISGHVSLFWYQQALGQGPEFLTYFQNEAQLDKSGLPSDRFFAERPEGSVSTLKIQRTQQEDSAVYLCASSGGTANSNQPQHFGDGTRLSIL.

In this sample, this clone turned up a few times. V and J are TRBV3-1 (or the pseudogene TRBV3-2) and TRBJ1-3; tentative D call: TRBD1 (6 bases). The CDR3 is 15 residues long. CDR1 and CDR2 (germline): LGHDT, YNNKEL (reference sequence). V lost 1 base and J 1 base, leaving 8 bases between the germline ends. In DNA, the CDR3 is TGTGCCAGCAGCCAAGGTACAGGGTCTGGAAACACCATATATTTT. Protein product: CASSQGTGSGNTIYF.

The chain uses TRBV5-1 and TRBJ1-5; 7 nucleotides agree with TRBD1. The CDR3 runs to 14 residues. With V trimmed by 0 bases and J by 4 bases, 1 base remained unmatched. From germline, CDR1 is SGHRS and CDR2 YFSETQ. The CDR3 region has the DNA TGCGCCAGCAGCTTGGGGGACAGAAATCAGCCCCAGCATTTT. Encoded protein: CASSLGDRNQPQHF.

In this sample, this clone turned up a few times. The DNA of the CDR3 is TGTGCCAGCAGTGCTGACAGGGGAGGCAATCAGCCCCAGCATTTT. It yields the protein CASSADRGGNQPQHF. This chain uses TRBV27 with TRBJ1-5; the match to TRBD1 covers 8 bases. Germline CDR1 and CDR2: MNHEY and SMNVEV (reference sequence). Trimming took 5 bases from V and 2 from J; bases not matched to a gene: 5. The CDR3 extends over 15 amino acids.

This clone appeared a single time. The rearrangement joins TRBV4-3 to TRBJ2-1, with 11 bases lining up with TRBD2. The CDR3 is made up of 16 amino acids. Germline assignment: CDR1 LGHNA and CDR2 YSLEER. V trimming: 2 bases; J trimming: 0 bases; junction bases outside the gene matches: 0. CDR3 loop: CASSQLAGGSYNEQFF. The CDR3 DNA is TGCGCCAGCAGCCAACTAGCGGGAGGCTCCTACAATGAGCAGTTCTTC.

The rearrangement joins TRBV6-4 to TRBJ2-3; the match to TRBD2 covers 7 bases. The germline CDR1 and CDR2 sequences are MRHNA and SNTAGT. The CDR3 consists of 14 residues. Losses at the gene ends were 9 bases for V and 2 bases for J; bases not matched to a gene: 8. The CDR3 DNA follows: TGTGCCAGTCTGACTAGCAGCATCACAGATACGCAGTATTTT. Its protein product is CASLTSSITDTQYF.

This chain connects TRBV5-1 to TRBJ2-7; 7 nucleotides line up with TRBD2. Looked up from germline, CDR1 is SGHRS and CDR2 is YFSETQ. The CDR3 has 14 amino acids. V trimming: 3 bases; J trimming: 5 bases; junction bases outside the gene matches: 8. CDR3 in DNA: TGCGCCAGCAGCTCCGGGACTAATTTCCACGAGCAGTACTTC. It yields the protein CASSSGTNFHEQYF.

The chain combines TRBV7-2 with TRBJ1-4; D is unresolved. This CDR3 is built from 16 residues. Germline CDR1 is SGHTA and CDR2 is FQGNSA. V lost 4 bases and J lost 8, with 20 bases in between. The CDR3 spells CASSSAGGATGEKLFF. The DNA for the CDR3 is TGTGCCAGCAGCTCAGCAGGAGGAGCGACGGGAGAAAAACTGTTTTTT.

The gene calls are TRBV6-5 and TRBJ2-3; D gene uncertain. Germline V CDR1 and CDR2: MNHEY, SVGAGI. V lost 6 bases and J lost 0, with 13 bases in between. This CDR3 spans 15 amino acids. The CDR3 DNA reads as TGTGCCAGCAGACTCAGCGTCCTGAGCACAGATACGCAGTATTTT. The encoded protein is CASRLSVLSTDTQYF.

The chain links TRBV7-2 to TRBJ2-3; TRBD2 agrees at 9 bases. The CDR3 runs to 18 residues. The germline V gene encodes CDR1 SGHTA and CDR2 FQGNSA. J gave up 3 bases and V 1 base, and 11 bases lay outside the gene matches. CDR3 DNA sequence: TGTGCCAGCAGCTTAGAGGGGCTAGCGGGAAGGGATACAGATACGCAGTATTTT. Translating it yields CASSLEGLAGRDTDTQYF.

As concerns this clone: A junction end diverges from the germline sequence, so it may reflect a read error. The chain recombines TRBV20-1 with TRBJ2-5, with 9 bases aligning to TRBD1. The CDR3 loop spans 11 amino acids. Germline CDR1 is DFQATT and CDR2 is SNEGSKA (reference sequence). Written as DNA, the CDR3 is TGCAGTGCTAGGTCTCACGACAGGGGGGACTTC. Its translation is CSARSHDRGDF.

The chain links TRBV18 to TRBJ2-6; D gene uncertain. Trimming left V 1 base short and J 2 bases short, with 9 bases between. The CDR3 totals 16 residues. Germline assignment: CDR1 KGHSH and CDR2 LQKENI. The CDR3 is CASSPQWAPGANVLTF. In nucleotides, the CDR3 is TGTGCCAGCTCACCACAGTGGGCTCCTGGGGCCAACGTCCTGACTTTC. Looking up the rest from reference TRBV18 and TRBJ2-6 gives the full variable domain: NAGVMQNPRHLVRRRGQEARLRCSPMKGHSHVYWYRQLPEEGLKFMVYLQKENIIDESGMPKERFSAEFPKEGPSILRIQQVVRGDSAAYFCASSPQWAPGANVLTFGAGSRLTVL.

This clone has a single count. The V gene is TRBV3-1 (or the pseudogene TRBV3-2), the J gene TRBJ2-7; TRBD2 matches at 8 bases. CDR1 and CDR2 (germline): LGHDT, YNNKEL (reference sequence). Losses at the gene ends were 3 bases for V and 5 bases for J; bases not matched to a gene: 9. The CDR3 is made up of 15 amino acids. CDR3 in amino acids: CASSHPSGTRNEQYF. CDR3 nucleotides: TGTGCCAGCAGCCATCCCTCCGGGACTAGAAACGAGCAGTACTTC.

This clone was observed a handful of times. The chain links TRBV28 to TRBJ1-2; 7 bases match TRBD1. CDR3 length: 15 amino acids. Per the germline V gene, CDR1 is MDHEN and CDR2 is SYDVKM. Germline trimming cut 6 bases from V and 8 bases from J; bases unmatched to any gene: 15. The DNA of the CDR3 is TGTGCCAGCAGCCCCGGGGCCGACAGGGTCGACGGCTACACCTTC. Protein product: CASSPGADRVDGYTF.

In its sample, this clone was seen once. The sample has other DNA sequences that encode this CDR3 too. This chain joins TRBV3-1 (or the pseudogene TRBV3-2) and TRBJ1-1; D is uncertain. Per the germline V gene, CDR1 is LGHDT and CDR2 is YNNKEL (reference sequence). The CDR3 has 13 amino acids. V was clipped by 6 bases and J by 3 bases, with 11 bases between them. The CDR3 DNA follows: TGTGCCAGCAGTCCCTTACGCGACACTGAAGCTTTCTTT. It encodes CASSPLRDTEAFF.

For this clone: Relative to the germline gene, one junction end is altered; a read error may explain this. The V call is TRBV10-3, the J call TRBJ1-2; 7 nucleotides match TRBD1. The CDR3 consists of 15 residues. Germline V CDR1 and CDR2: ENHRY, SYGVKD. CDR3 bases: TGTGCCACCTGGGACAGAAGAACTTCTACTATGGCTAGGTTCTTC. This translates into CATWDRRTSTMARFF.

The CDR3 spells CAISPGLAANYEQYF. The CDR3 region has the DNA TGTGCCATCAGTCCGGGACTAGCGGCCAACTACGAGCAGTACTTC. This sequence joins TRBV10-3 and TRBJ2-7, with 11 bases that match TRBD2. Germline values: CDR1 ENHRY, CDR2 SYGVKD. The CDR3 loop spans 15 amino acids. J gave up 3 bases and V 5 bases, and 6 bases lay outside the gene matches.

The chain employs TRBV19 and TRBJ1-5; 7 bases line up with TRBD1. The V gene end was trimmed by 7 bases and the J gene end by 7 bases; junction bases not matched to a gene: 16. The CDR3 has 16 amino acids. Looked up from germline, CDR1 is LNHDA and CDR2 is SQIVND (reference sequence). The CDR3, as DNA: TGTGCCAGTAAGGGTCGGGTCAGGGGGATGGAACAGCCCCAGCATTTT. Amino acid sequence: CASKGRVRGMEQPQHF.

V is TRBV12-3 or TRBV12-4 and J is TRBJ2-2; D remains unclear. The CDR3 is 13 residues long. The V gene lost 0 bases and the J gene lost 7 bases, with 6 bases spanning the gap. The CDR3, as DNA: TGTGCCAGCAGTTTAGCCTCTCGCGGGGAGCTGTTTTTT. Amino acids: CASSLASRGELFF.

CDR3 nucleotide sequence: TGTGCCAGCAGCGTAGGGACTACCCAGGAGACCCAGTACTTC. It specifies CASSVGTTQETQYF. This sequence joins TRBV9 and TRBJ2-5; D perhaps matches TRBD2 (6 bases). V gave up 0 bases and J gave up 5 bases, with 11 bases separating them. This CDR3 contains 14 residues. Per the germline V gene, CDR1 is SGDLS and CDR2 is YYNGEE.

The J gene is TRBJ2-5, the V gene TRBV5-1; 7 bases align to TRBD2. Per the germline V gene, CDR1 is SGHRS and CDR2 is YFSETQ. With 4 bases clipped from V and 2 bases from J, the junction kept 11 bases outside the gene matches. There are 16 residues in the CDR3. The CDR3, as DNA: TGCGCCAGCAGCCGTACCACAGCGGGAACACAAGAGACCCAGTACTTC. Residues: CASSRTTAGTQETQYF.